Listed below are T cell receptor beta chains from one sample, sequenced in a study of blood T cell repertoires in COVID-19. This table comes from immunoSEQ multiplex PCR, and its TCRdb copy is limited to in-frame clones, with some not included. The sample lists approximately 250,000 clones, approximately 90% occurring once. Sample: PBMCs or T cells enriched from blood (not recorded which). All receptors derive from a woman in her sixties or seventies in a cohort exposed to, infected with or recovered from COVID-19 (not recorded which). The CDR3 runs from the conserved cysteine through the conserved F or W. Fields, in order: V gene, D gene, clone size, J gene, CDR3 DNA, CDR3 protein. A D gene is named only where the DNA matches it firmly. Size tells how often a clone was seen (once, few, many) or the class of an expanded clone, and some rows leave it out.

V: TRBV6-5
D: .
size: once
J: TRBJ1-1
DNA: TGTGCCAGCAACCGGGGCACTGAAGCTTTCTTT
CDR3: CASNRGTEAFF

V: TRBV29-1
D: .
size: few
J: TRBJ2-7
DNA: TGCAGCGTTGTCATCCAGGGGAACTGGTACGAGCAGTACTTC
CDR3: CSVVIQGNWYEQYF

V: TRBV3-1/TRBV3-2
D: .
size: .
J: TRBJ1-6
DNA: TGTGCCAGCAGATCCTCCGGGACCTATAATTCACCCCTCCACTTT
CDR3: CASRSSGTYNSPLHF

V: TRBV29-1
D: TRBD1
size: .
J: TRBJ1-3
DNA: TGCAGCGTTTGGACAGGGAGCGATATCTCTGGAAACACCATATATTTT
CDR3: CSVWTGSDISGNTIYF

V: TRBV15
D: .
size: once
J: TRBJ1-5
DNA: TGTGCCACCAGCAGAGATCAGGACAGTAAAGGTCAGCCCCAGCATTTT
CDR3: CATSRDQDSKGQPQHF

V: TRBV28
D: TRBD1
size: few
J: TRBJ2-5
DNA: TGTGCCAGCAGTGTAAACAGGGGAGAGACCCAGTACTTC
CDR3: CASSVNRGETQYF

V: TRBV2
D: TRBD2
size: .
J: TRBJ2-1
DNA: TGTGCCAGCAGACGGGAGGGGTGGAATGAGCAGTTCTTC
CDR3: CASRREGWNEQFF

V: TRBV9
D: TRBD1
size: .
J: TRBJ1-2
DNA: TGTGCCAGCAGCTTTAGACGGGACAGGGAAGTTGGCTATGGCTACACCTTC
CDR3: CASSFRRDREVGYGYTF

V: TRBV28
D: TRBD2
size: .
J: TRBJ2-3
DNA: TGTGCCAGCACCTTATTAGCGGGGACTAGCACAGATACGCAGTATTTT
CDR3: CASTLLAGTSTDTQYF

V: TRBV28
D: TRBD1
size: .
J: TRBJ2-2
DNA: TGTGCCAGCAGCCGGCCGGGGACAGGGGCCGGGGAGCTGTTTTTT
CDR3: CASSRPGTGAGELFF

V: TRBV7-2
D: .
size: once
J: TRBJ1-3
DNA: TGTGCCAGCAGCCTAGCGGGGCCTCCTGGAAACACCATATATTTT
CDR3: CASSLAGPPGNTIYF

V: TRBV6-2/TRBV6-3
D: TRBD2
size: .
J: TRBJ2-1
DNA: TGTGCCAGCAGTTACCCCGACTTAAAACTAGCGGGATTAGGCAATGAGCAGTTCTTC
CDR3: CASSYPDLKLAGLGNEQFF

V: TRBV21-1
D: .
size: .
J: TRBJ1-5
DNA: TGTGCCGGAGGACAGGGGGCCCAAACCGATCATCAGCCCCAGCATTTT
CDR3: CAGGQGAQTDHQPQHF

V: TRBV6-2/TRBV6-3
D: TRBD1
size: few
J: TRBJ2-7
DNA: TGTGCCAGCAGCTTAAACCGACAGGGATCGTACTTC
CDR3: CASSLNRQGSYF

V: TRBV5-3
D: TRBD2
size: .
J: TRBJ2-5
DNA: TGTGCCAGAAGCTTGGCCGGGACTAGCGAGACCCAGCCCCAGTACTTC
CDR3: CARSLAGTSETQPQYF

V: TRBV28
D: .
size: .
J: TRBJ2-7
DNA: TGTGCCAGCAGTGCCACAAGGGGGACGGCCTACGAGCAGTACTTC
CDR3: CASSATRGTAYEQYF

V: TRBV10-3
D: TRBD1
size: few
J: TRBJ2-4
DNA: TGTGCCATCAGTGACCGGGACAGGGTCGACGCCAAAAACATTCAGTACTTC
CDR3: CAISDRDRVDAKNIQYF

V: TRBV30
D: .
size: .
J: TRBJ1-3
DNA: TGTGCCTGGAGTTCAGGAAACACCATATATTTT
CDR3: CAWSSGNTIYF

V: TRBV7-9
D: TRBD1
size: once
J: TRBJ2-7
DNA: TGTGCCAGCAGCTCAGGGGGACAGCACTACGAGCAGTACTTC
CDR3: CASSSGGQHYEQYF

V: TRBV25-1
D: TRBD2
size: once
J: TRBJ2-1
DNA: TGTGCCAGCAGATTACTAGCGGGAGGTATAAATGAGCAGTTCTTC
CDR3: CASRLLAGGINEQFF

V: TRBV5-1
D: .
size: .
J: TRBJ1-4
DNA: TGCGCCAGCAGCCCCTCGCGAGGGAAACCTAATGAAAAACTGTTTTTT
CDR3: CASSPSRGKPNEKLFF

V: TRBV28
D: TRBD1
size: .
J: TRBJ1-2
DNA: TGTGCCAGCAGTCAACCAGGGGGCGAAGGGAAGGGGGACTATGGCTACACCTTC
CDR3: CASSQPGGEGKGDYGYTF

V: TRBV6-5
D: TRBD1
size: .
J: TRBJ2-3
DNA: TGTGCCAGCAGTAAGACAGGGGCTCACTCAGATACGCAGTATTTT
CDR3: CASSKTGAHSDTQYF

V: TRBV10-3
D: TRBD1
size: .
J: TRBJ2-2
DNA: TGTGCCATCCTCCCCGGGACAGGGATCACCGGGGAGCTGTTTTTT
CDR3: CAILPGTGITGELFF

V: TRBV19
D: .
size: .
J: TRBJ1-1
DNA: TGTGCCAGTCGACATTATTCTTCGAACACTGAAGCTTTCTTT
CDR3: CASRHYSSNTEAFF

V: TRBV28
D: .
size: once
J: TRBJ2-7
DNA: TGTGCCAGCAGTAGGGGGGGTATCCACGAGCAGTACTTC
CDR3: CASSRGGIHEQYF

V: TRBV29-1
D: TRBD2
size: .
J: TRBJ2-3
DNA: TGCAGCGTTGAGCCGGGACTATGGCCCGACACAGATACGCAGTATTTT
CDR3: CSVEPGLWPDTDTQYF

V: TRBV2
D: TRBD1
size: .
J: TRBJ1-4
DNA: TGTGCCAGCAGGGGGACAGGGGGCTGGAATGAAAAACTGTTTTTT
CDR3: CASRGTGGWNEKLFF

V: TRBV6-5
D: .
size: .
J: TRBJ1-1
DNA: TGTGCCAGCAGTTACTCGCCAGGGTCCGTGAACACTGAAGCTTTCTTT
CDR3: CASSYSPGSVNTEAFF

V: TRBV5-6
D: TRBD1
size: once
J: TRBJ1-4
DNA: TGTGCCAGCAGTCCCGGGACAGGGACGGATGAAAAACTGTTTTTT
CDR3: CASSPGTGTDEKLFF

V: TRBV2
D: .
size: .
J: TRBJ1-1
DNA: TGTGCCAGCAGTAGATCCGTCATTAGTGAAGCTTTCTTT
CDR3: CASSRSVISEAFF

V: TRBV30
D: TRBD2
size: .
J: TRBJ2-1
DNA: TGTGCCTGGAGTGTCTTAGCGGGAGACCATTCCTACAATGAGCAGTTCTTC
CDR3: CAWSVLAGDHSYNEQFF

V: TRBV5-1
D: TRBD2
size: once
J: TRBJ2-2
DNA: TGCGCCAGCAGCTTGAAGGGTAGCGGGAGGGCCGCGAACACCGGGGAGCTGTTTTTT
CDR3: CASSLKGSGRAANTGELFF

V: TRBV10-3
D: .
size: .
J: TRBJ1-5
DNA: TGTGCCATCAGTGCTAGGGGCGGCAATCAGCCCCAGCATTTT
CDR3: CAISARGGNQPQHF

V: TRBV7-3
D: TRBD1
size: .
J: TRBJ1-1
DNA: TGTGCCAGCAGCTTAGGCACCAGGGGGTCCCAGACTAACACTGAAGCTTTCTTT
CDR3: CASSLGTRGSQTNTEAFF

V: TRBV3-1/TRBV3-2
D: .
size: .
J: TRBJ2-7
DNA: TGTGCCAGCAGCCAAGCCAGGTCCTACGAGCAGTACTTC
CDR3: CASSQARSYEQYF

V: TRBV7-3
D: .
size: .
J: TRBJ1-1
DNA: TGTGCCAGCAGCTTGCGGGGCTTGAACACTGAAGCTTTCTTT
CDR3: CASSLRGLNTEAFF

V: TRBV11-2
D: TRBD2
size: .
J: TRBJ2-1
DNA: TGTGCCAGCAGCTCCTCTATCCTAGCGGGAGACCATGAGCAGTTCTTC
CDR3: CASSSSILAGDHEQFF

V: TRBV11-2
D: .
size: .
J: TRBJ1-1
DNA: TGTGCCAGCAGCTTAGTCCACCTCCGGTCTTCAATAGCTCGGAAAGCTTTCTTT
CDR3: CASSLVHLRSSIARKAFF

V: TRBV15
D: TRBD1
size: .
J: TRBJ1-2
DNA: TGTGCCACCAGCAGTCCCGGGACAGGGAGTGGCGGCTACACCTTC
CDR3: CATSSPGTGSGGYTF

V: TRBV18
D: .
size: .
J: TRBJ1-5
DNA: TGTGCCAGCTCACCTCCGGGGACACAAAGCAATCAGCCCCAGCATTTT
CDR3: CASSPPGTQSNQPQHF

V: TRBV7-9
D: TRBD1
size: .
J: TRBJ2-1
DNA: TGTGCCAGCAGCGACAGGGGGCGTGGCGGGACGGATGAGCAGTTCTTC
CDR3: CASSDRGRGGTDEQFF

V: TRBV19
D: TRBD2
size: .
J: TRBJ2-1
DNA: TGTGCCAGTAGTTACACTAGCGGGAGGGCCAACAATGAGCAGTTCTTC
CDR3: CASSYTSGRANNEQFF

V: TRBV2
D: .
size: .
J: TRBJ1-1
DNA: TGTGCCAGCAGTGAAGCGCTGATACCGGGAGCTGAAGCTTTCTTT
CDR3: CASSEALIPGAEAFF